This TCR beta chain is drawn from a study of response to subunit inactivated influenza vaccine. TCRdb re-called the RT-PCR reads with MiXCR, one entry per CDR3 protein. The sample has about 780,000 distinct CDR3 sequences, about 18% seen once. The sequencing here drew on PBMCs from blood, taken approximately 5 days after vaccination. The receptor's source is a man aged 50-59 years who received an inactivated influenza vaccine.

The CDR3 spells CARPTPAGPNSPLHF. The CDR3 DNA sequence: TGCGCCAGACCCACCCCGGCGGGACCGAATTCACCCCTCCACTTT. The J gene is TRBJ1-6, the V gene TRBV5-1; D is perhaps TRBD1 (5 bases). The CDR3 spans 15 residues. Germline V gene sequence: CDR1 SGHRS, CDR2 YFSETQ. Trimming stripped 8 bases from V and 7 bases from J, with 19 bases between.